These T cell receptor beta chains were read from a single sample in a study of post-analysis software for immune sequencing data. TCRdb itself ran the PCR reads through MiXCR, one entry per CDR3 protein. The sample lists roughly 800,000 distinct CDR3 sequences; roughly 58% were seen once. Sequenced sample: blood. These receptors originate from a girl aged 5-17 years with multiple sclerosis. Each CDR3 is given with its conserved first and last residue. The D gene is left open where the match is weak. Clone size appears in some rows only: once, few, many, or a class for an expanded clone.

d_gene	j_gene	abundance	v_gene	CDR3nt	CDR3aa
-	TRBJ1-1	-	TRBV12-3/TRBV12-4	TGTGCCAGCAGGGCCCCGGGAGCAACGAACACTGAAGCTTTCTTT	CASRAPGATNTEAFF
TRBD2	TRBJ2-1	-	TRBV15	TGTGCCACCAGCAGAGATCAGAGGGGACTAGCGGAACGAAGGAACAATGAGCAGTTCTTC	CATSRDQRGLAERRNNEQFF
-	TRBJ2-1	-	TRBV11-1	TGTGCCAGCAGCCAACGGGCTAACTACAATGAGCAGTTCTTC	CASSQRANYNEQFF
-	TRBJ2-7	-	TRBV7-2	TGTGCCAGCAGCTTATTCGGGGGAACGTACGAGCAGTACTTC	CASSLFGGTYEQYF
-	TRBJ1-2	few	TRBV6-5	TGTGCCAGCAGTTATAAGGTCGGGGATTGCACCTTC	CASSYKVGDCTF
TRBD1	TRBJ2-5	-	TRBV20-1	TGCAGTGCTTTAGGGGACAGAGGGGAGACCCAGTACTTC	CSALGDRGETQYF
-	TRBJ2-4	-	TRBV27	TGTGCCAGCAGTCGCCCCCAGGTCGGAGGAAACATTCAGTACTTC	CASSRPQVGGNIQYF
-	TRBJ2-4	-	TRBV7-2	TGTGCCAGCAGCTTTGTGTCAGGACTAGCCAAAAACATTCAGTACTTC	CASSFVSGLAKNIQYF
-	TRBJ2-6	-	TRBV5-5	TGTGCCAGCAGCCCGGGCGATCAGGGGAGCCATAACTCTGGGGCCAACGTCCTGACTTTC	CASSPGDQGSHNSGANVLTF
-	TRBJ2-3	-	TRBV4-2	TGTGCCAGCAGCCACTGGGAGAGTAACACAGATACGCAGTATTTT	CASSHWESNTDTQYF
TRBD1	TRBJ1-2	-	TRBV4-1	TGCGCCAGCAGCCAAGTTGTTGGCGACAGGGGGTATGGCTACACCTTC	CASSQVVGDRGYGYTF
-	TRBJ2-7	few	TRBV20-1	TGCAGTGCTAGAGCCCAGGGGAGGACCTACGAGCAGTACTTC	CSARAQGRTYEQYF
TRBD2	TRBJ2-7	few	TRBV16	TGTGCCAGCAGAGGATATAGCGGGGGGTCATCCGAGCAGTACTTC	CASRGYSGGSSEQYF
-	TRBJ2-3	few	TRBV5-1	TGCGCCAGCAGCTGGCCGGGATTCAAGGCAGATACGCAGTATTTT	CASSWPGFKADTQYF
-	TRBJ2-6	-	TRBV6-1	TGTGCCAGCAGTACGGACACGAGGCAGGGACCCTCTGGGGCCAACGTCCTGACTTTC	CASSTDTRQGPSGANVLTF
-	TRBJ2-7	-	TRBV29-1	TGCAGCGTTGGACAGGTTAGCCCGAGGAACGAGCAGTACTTC	CSVGQVSPRNEQYF
TRBD2	TRBJ2-4	once	TRBV29-1	TGCAGCGTTCTCGGACTAGCGGGAGGGCGGGAGTACTTC	CSVLGLAGGREYF
-	TRBJ2-1	-	TRBV7-3	TGTGCCAGCAGACCAAGGGAGGGGGCCTCCCCTGAGCAGTTCTTC	CASRPREGASPEQFF
-	TRBJ2-7	-	TRBV28	TGTGCCAGCACACCAACAGGGGAGGACGAGCAGTACTTC	CASTPTGEDEQYF
-	TRBJ2-1	-	TRBV7-9	TGTGCCAGCAGCACTAGGGGGTACTCGGGAGCCTACAATGAGCAGTTCTTC	CASSTRGYSGAYNEQFF
-	TRBJ2-1	few	TRBV5-1	TGCGCCAGCAGCTTGCCTGCCAATGAGCAGTTCTTC	CASSLPANEQFF
TRBD2	TRBJ2-3	-	TRBV12-3/TRBV12-4	TGTGCCAGCAGTTTAACTAGCGGGGAAAGAACAGATACGCAGTATTTT	CASSLTSGERTDTQYF
-	TRBJ2-2	-	TRBV20-1	TGCAGTGCTAGAGATAGCAACTCCCGGAACACCGGGGAGCTGTTTTTT	CSARDSNSRNTGELFF
-	TRBJ2-7	few	TRBV20-1	TGCAGTGCGGGTACGAGAAGCTCCTACGAGCAGTACTTC	CSAGTRSSYEQYF
-	TRBJ2-1	-	TRBV5-1	TGCGCCAGCTCCCTGGTTAGTACAGGCGTGGAAGAGCAGTTCTTC	CASSLVSTGVEEQFF
-	TRBJ1-3	-	TRBV6-2/TRBV6-3	TGTGCCAGCAATCAGGGAGCTGGAAACACCATATATTTT	CASNQGAGNTIYF
TRBD2	TRBJ2-1	-	TRBV7-3	TGTGCCAGCAGCAACCGGGCGGGACTAAACAATGAGCAGTTCTTC	CASSNRAGLNNEQFF
-	TRBJ1-2	-	TRBV11-2	TGTGCCAGCAGCTTGGATCAGACAGGCGTGGGCTATGGCTACACCTTC	CASSLDQTGVGYGYTF
-	TRBJ2-3	few	TRBV7-2	TGTGCCAGCAGCTCGAGGACGGGCCCAGATACGCAGTATTTT	CASSSRTGPDTQYF
TRBD1	TRBJ1-6	once	TRBV6-5	TGTGCCAGCCGCCCCAGGGGGAATTCACCCCTCCACTTT	CASRPRGNSPLHF
-	TRBJ1-2	-	TRBV6-4	TGTGCCAGCGCCCGAAGCGTGGATTATGGCTATGGCTACACCTTC	CASARSVDYGYGYTF
TRBD1	TRBJ1-2	-	TRBV18	TGTGCCAGCTCACCACAAGGACAGGTTGCTGGGAGGGGCTACACCTTC	CASSPQGQVAGRGYTF
-	TRBJ1-2	-	TRBV29-1	TGCAGCGTTGAACAAAGCGGCTACACCTTC	CSVEQSGYTF
-	TRBJ2-1	-	TRBV3-1	TGTGCCAGCAGCCATCAGGGTAATGAGCAGTTCTTC	CASSHQGNEQFF
TRBD2	TRBJ2-5	few	TRBV20-1	TGCAGTGCTGGTCTAGCGGGGGCATTAACCCAGTACTTC	CSAGLAGALTQYF
-	TRBJ2-7	-	TRBV11-2	TGTGCCTGCAGCTTAGTACGGGACACTCCGAGGGAGCAGTACTTC	CACSLVRDTPREQYF
TRBD1	TRBJ1-1	-	TRBV5-1	TGCGCCAGCAGACAGGGGAAGGACACTGAAGCTTTCTTT	CASRQGKDTEAFF
TRBD2	TRBJ2-3	-	TRBV7-9	TGTGCCAGCAGCGCCATGGGGGGGAAGACCACAGATACGCAGTATTTT	CASSAMGGKTTDTQYF
TRBD2	TRBJ2-7	-	TRBV7-2	TGTGCCAGCAGCTTAGCCCTAGCGGTAGCCTACGAGCAGTACTTC	CASSLALAVAYEQYF
-	TRBJ1-1	-	TRBV7-3	TGTGCCAGCAGCTTAGATCTGGGGACTGAAGCTTTCTTT	CASSLDLGTEAFF
TRBD1	TRBJ2-7	-	TRBV11-1	TGTGCCAGCAGCTTTCAGGGGGCCCCCACCTACGAGCAGTACTTC	CASSFQGAPTYEQYF
-	TRBJ2-3	-	TRBV7-7	TGTGCCAGCAACTTTTCCTCCAGGGACACAGATACGCAGTATTTT	CASNFSSRDTDTQYF